The clone carrying this T cell receptor beta chain was detected ten times or more. What it binds is not known. This CDR3 region has 15 residues. The V gene's germline CDR1 is SGHTA and CDR2 FQGNSA. Trimming took 1 base from V and 1 from J, leaving 10 bases between them. These data belong to a study of early T cells in non-severe SARS-CoV-2 infection. Study overall: Sequencing input comprised bulk RNA from unsorted whole blood; chain pairing was not available.

Individual cDNA molecules were tagged with unique molecular identifiers, the study reported. TCRdb reprocessed the 5' RACE reads via MiXCR and lists one record per CDR3 protein. The table includes about 50,000 distinct CDR3 sequences, roughly 12% detected once. Study-level results: Anti-spike CD8 specificities were favored by VDJdb matching, whose results missed private and CD4 specificities.

The sample was whole blood, taken at baseline. The source is an adult who was a healthcare worker with PCR-confirmed SARS-CoV-2 infection or an uninfected control (not recorded which). The chain couples TRBV7-2 to TRBJ1-2; no clear D gene. CDR3 sequence reads: CASSLDSSRNYGYTF. DNA of the CDR3: TGTGCCAGCAGCTTAGATAGCAGTCGTAACTATGGCTACACCTTC.